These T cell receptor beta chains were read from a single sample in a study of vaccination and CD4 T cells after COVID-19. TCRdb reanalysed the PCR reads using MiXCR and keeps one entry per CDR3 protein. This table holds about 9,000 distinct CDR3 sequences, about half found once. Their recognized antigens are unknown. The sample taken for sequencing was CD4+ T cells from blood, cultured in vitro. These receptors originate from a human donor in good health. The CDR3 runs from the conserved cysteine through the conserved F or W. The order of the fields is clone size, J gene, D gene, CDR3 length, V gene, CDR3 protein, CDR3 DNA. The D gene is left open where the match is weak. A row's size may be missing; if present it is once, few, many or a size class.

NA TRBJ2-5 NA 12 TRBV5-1 CASRRNQETQYF TGCGCCAGCAGACGGAACCAAGAGACCCAGTACTTC
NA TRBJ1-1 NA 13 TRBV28 CASKGFMNTEAFF TGTGCCAGCAAGGGTTTCATGAACACTGAAGCTTTCTTT
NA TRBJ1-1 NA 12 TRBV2 CASSERGRGAFF TGTGCCAGCAGTGAAAGAGGTAGGGGAGCTTTCTTT
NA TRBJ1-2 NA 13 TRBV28 CASRPEGRHGYTF TGTGCCAGCAGACCGGAGGGAAGGCATGGCTACACCTTC
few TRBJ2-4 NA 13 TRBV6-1 CASSEVEGGVEYF TGTGCCAGCAGTGAAGTTGAGGGTGGGGTCGAGTACTTC
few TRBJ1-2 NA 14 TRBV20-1 CSALDRQTNYGYTF TGCAGTGCTCTGGACAGACAGACTAACTATGGCTACACCTTC
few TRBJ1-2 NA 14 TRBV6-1 CASRPRDLTDGYTF TGTGCCAGCAGACCTAGAGACCTAACAGACGGCTACACCTTC
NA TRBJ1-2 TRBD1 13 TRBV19 CASSRQGGYGYTF TGTGCCAGTAGTCGACAGGGGGGCTATGGCTACACCTTC
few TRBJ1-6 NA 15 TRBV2 CASSEGAIYNSPLHF TGTGCCAGCAGTGAGGGGGCCATCTATAATTCACCCCTCCACTTT
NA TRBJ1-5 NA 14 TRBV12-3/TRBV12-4 CASSFALGGQPQHF TGTGCCAGCAGTTTCGCCTTGGGGGGTCAGCCCCAGCATTTT
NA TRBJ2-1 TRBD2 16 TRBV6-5 CASSYMSSGEGGEQFF TGTGCCAGCAGTTATATGTCATCGGGGGAGGGCGGTGAGCAGTTCTTC
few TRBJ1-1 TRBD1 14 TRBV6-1 CASRPQGDNTEAFF TGTGCCAGCAGGCCACAGGGGGACAACACTGAAGCTTTCTTT
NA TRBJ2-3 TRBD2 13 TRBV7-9 CAKSGTSTDTQYF TGTGCCAAAAGCGGGACCAGCACAGATACGCAGTATTTT
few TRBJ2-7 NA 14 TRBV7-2 CASSLDGFSYEQYF TGTGCCAGCAGCCTAGACGGCTTTTCCTACGAGCAGTACTTC
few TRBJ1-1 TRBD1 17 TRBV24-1 CATSNHGTVPMNTEAFF TGTGCCACCAGTAACCACGGGACAGTGCCTATGAACACTGAAGCTTTCTTT
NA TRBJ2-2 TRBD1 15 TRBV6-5 CASSYSKGGLGELFF TGTGCCAGCAGTTACTCGAAAGGGGGCCTCGGGGAGCTGTTTTTT
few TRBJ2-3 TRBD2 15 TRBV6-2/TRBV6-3 CASSYGGGVADTQYF TGTGCCAGCAGTTACGGCGGGGGGGTCGCAGATACGCAGTATTTT
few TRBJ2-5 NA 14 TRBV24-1 CATSDGGLGETQYF TGTGCCACCAGTGATGGGGGTTTGGGAGAGACCCAGTACTTC
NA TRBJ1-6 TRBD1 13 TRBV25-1 CAGGTGLDSPLHF TGTGCCGGAGGGACAGGGTTGGATTCACCCCTCCACTTT
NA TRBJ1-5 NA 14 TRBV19 CASSPPLGAQPQHF TGTGCCAGTAGTCCCCCCCTAGGGGCTCAGCCCCAGCATTTT